The T cell receptor beta chain under discussion was sequenced for a study of spatial heterogeneity in lung cancer. Across the whole study: Detected beta-chain sequences consistently exceeded alpha-chain sequences.

Time point reported: blood at routine non-recurrence follow-up after resection. Whole RNA from tumor, nontumor lung or frozen PBMC was sequenced unsorted. Only a few counts were recorded for this clonotype. TCRdb independently ran MiXCR on the 5' RACE reads; one entry per CDR3 protein. The sample lists about 50,000 distinct CDR3 sequences, under 8% occurring once. The CDR3 has 15 amino acids. Trimming took 6 bases from V and 3 from J, leaving 15 bases between them. The source is a female donor with early-stage non-small cell lung cancer. The chain carries TRBV12-3 or TRBV12-4 and TRBJ1-5; maybe TRBD1 (5 bases). The starting material was PBMCs, obtained at follow-up. The CDR3 DNA follows: TGTGCCAGCAGATCAACCGGGACCACCAATCAGCCCCAGCATTTT. This codes for CASRSTGTTNQPQHF.